This T cell receptor (beta chain) was identified in a study of cytomegalovirus exposure and HLA in healthy donors. Concerning this clone: Its matching antigen is unknown.

PCR involved 60 Vbeta and 13 Jbeta primers. Profiled with immunoSEQ multiplex PCR; TCRdb holds only in-frame clones, not every one. The repertoire has 90,000 to 120,000 clones, roughly 84% of them found once; the top ten carry 1.2%. Trimming removed 3 bases at V and 8 bases at J, with 9 bases between. Germline CDR1 and CDR2: SGHNT and YYREEE (reference sequence). The CDR3 has 12 amino acids. Whole-study results and caveats: A later analysis found TCR association rates differed by HLA locus, highest for DRB1 and lowest for HLA-C. Several V segments, TRBV6-2 and TRBV6-3 among them, could not be told apart and were dropped.

This TCR derives from a young woman in good health and CMV-seronegative. V usage is TRBV5-4 and J usage is TRBJ2-1; possible D gene TRBD2, 6 bases. The sample was PBMCs. The CDR3 here is CASSSPGDEQFF. The CDR3 DNA is TGTGCCAGCAGCTCCCCGGGGGATGAGCAGTTCTTC.